This passage covers 9 T cell receptor beta chains from one sample sequenced in a study of blood T cells in healthy people across ages. A J-beta primer mix and a sample-barcoded 5' primer were used in a second PCR of roughly 6 to 11 cycles. MiXCR, run by TCRdb on the 5' RACE reads, gives a single entry per CDR3 protein. The sample lists about 1.6 million distinct CDR3 sequences, roughly 30% occurring once. Input material: blood. These receptor sequences come from a woman aged 30 to 39 in good health.

This chain uses TRBV7-2 with TRBJ1-2; 9 bases are shared with TRBD1. This CDR3 spans 15 amino acids. CDR1 is SGHTA, CDR2 FQGNSA, per germline. V shed 8 bases, J shed 5 bases, and the junction held 12 bases outside the gene matches. In DNA form, the CDR3 reads TGTGCCAGCTCTCTAGGGAGGGACAGGGTATATGGCTACACCTTC. Amino acids: CASSLGRDRVYGYTF.

Ten or more counts support this clonotype. The chain joins TRBV20-1 to TRBJ2-1, with TRBD1 matching over 7 bases. After removal of 0 bases from V and 9 bases from J, the junction contained 11 bases not matched to a gene. Germline V gene data show CDR1 as DFQATT and CDR2 as SNEGSKA (reference sequence). The CDR3 loop spans 15 amino acids. CDR3 nucleotide sequence: TGCAGTGCTAGAGATACAGGGGTTCTAGGGGCTGAGCAGTTCTTC. Translating gives CSARDTGVLGAEQFF.

The chain recombines TRBV7-2 with TRBJ2-7; the match to TRBD1 covers 7 bases. With 1 base clipped from V and 2 bases from J, the junction kept 11 bases outside the gene matches. The CDR3 sequence is 17 residues long. Germline CDR1 is SGHTA and CDR2 is FQGNSA. In nucleotides, the CDR3 is TGTGCCAGCAGCTTAGTTTTGGGCCGACAGGGAACCTACGAGCAGTACTTC. This codes for CASSLVLGRQGTYEQYF.

This chain connects TRBV10-3 to TRBJ1-1; D call uncertain. CDR3 size: 12 residues. The ends were cut back, 3 bases at V and 4 bases at J, with 6 bases in the middle. The germline V gene encodes CDR1 ENHRY and CDR2 SYGVKD. In DNA form, the CDR3 reads TGTGCCATCAGTGAAGGGAGCACTGAAGCTTTCTTT. Translating it yields CAISEGSTEAFF.

This sequence joins TRBV6-2 or TRBV6-3 and TRBJ2-7, with D maybe TRBD2 (6 bases). Trimming pared 8 bases from V and 3 bases from J, leaving 20 bases between. This CDR3 spans 15 amino acids. Germline V lookup: CDR1 MNHEY, CDR2 SVGEGT. The CDR3 sequence is CASSTGGVQVYEQYF. In DNA form, the CDR3 reads TGTGCCAGCTCGACGGGCGGGGTACAGGTCTACGAGCAGTACTTC.

This clonotype was counted a few times. V and J are TRBV20-1 and TRBJ2-1; no reliable D call. Germline V gene lookup returns CDR1 DFQATT and CDR2 SNEGSKA (reference sequence). V gave up 1 base and J gave up 10 bases, with 14 bases separating them. This CDR3 spans 13 amino acids. The chain's CDR3 is CSARVVVLKEQFF. DNA of the CDR3: TGCAGTGCTAGAGTAGTGGTACTTAAAGAGCAGTTCTTC.

The V and J genes are TRBV20-1 and TRBJ2-3; D is unresolved. Per germline, CDR1 DFQATT and CDR2 SNEGSKA (reference sequence). With 7 bases removed from V and 5 bases from J, the gap between germline ends came to 10 bases. The CDR3 runs 11 residues. CDR3 nucleotide sequence: TGCAGTGGAGACGTAATAGATACGCAGTATTTT. This encodes CSGDVIDTQYF.

Concerning this clonotype itself: One end of the junction fails to match germline, which may point to a read error. This chain joins TRBV12-5 and TRBJ1-2; D is perhaps TRBD1 (5 bases). The V gene's germline CDR1 is LGHNT and CDR2 FRNRAP. The CDR3 is 12 residues long. The CDR3 DNA reads as TGTGCTAGCGGTTTTGGGGGAGATGGCTACACCTTC. Protein product: CASGFGGDGYTF.

V gene TRBV5-4 combines with J gene TRBJ2-5; D may be TRBD1 (6 bases). Deletions cut 6 bases from V and 5 bases from J, with 14 bases between. This CDR3 comprises 13 residues. Germline V gives CDR1 SGHNT, CDR2 YYREEE (reference sequence). The CDR3 DNA follows: TGTGCCAGCACCCGAAAGGGGGTTGAGACCCAGTACTTC. Protein sequence: CASTRKGVETQYF.